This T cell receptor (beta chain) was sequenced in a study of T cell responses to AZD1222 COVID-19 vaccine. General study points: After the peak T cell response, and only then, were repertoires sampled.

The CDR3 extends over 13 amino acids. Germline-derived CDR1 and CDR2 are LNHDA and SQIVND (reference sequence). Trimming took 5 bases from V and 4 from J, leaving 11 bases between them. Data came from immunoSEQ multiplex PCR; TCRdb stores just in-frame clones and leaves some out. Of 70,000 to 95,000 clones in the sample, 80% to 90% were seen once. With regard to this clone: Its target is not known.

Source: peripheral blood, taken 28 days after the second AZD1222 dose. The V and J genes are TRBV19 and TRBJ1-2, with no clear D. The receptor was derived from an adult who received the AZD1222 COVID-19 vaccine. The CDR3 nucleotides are TGTGCCAGTAGTGTCAATGGCCGCTATGGCTACACCTTC. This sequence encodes CASSVNGRYGYTF.